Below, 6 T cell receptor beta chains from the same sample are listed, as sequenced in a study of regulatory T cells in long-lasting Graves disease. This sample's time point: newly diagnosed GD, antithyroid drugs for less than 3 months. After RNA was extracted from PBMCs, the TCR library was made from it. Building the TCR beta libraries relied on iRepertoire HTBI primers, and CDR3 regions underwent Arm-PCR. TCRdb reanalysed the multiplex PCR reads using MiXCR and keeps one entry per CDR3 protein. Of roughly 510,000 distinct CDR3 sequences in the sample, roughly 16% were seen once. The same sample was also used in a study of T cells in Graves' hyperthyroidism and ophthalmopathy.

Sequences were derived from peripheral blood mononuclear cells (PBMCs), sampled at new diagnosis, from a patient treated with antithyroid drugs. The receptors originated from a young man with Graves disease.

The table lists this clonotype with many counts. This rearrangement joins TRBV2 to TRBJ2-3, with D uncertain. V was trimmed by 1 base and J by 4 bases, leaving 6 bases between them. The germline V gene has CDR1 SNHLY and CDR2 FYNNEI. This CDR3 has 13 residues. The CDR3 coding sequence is TGTGCCAGCAGTGAAGAAAGGGCAGATACGCAGTATTTT. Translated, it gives CASSEERADTQYF.

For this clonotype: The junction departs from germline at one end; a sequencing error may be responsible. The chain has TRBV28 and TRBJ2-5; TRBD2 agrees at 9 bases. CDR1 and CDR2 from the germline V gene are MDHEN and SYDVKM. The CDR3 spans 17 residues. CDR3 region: CASSPPLTVAGVETRYF. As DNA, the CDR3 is TGTGCCAGCAGTCCGCCCCTAACTGTAGCGGGGGTAGAGACCCGGTACTTC.

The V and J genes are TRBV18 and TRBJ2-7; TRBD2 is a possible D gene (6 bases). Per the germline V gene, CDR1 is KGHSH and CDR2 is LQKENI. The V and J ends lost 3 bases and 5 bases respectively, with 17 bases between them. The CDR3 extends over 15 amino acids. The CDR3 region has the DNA TGTGCCAGCTCACCGACCCCGGGGGTTGTCCACGAGCAGTACTTC. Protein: CASSPTPGVVHEQYF.

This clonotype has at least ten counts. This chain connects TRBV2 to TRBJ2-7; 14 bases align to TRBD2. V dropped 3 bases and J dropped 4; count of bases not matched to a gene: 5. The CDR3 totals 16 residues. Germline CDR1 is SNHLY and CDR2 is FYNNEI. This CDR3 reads CASSETSGRASYEQYF. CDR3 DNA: TGTGCCAGCAGTGAGACTAGCGGGAGGGCCAGTTACGAGCAGTACTTC.

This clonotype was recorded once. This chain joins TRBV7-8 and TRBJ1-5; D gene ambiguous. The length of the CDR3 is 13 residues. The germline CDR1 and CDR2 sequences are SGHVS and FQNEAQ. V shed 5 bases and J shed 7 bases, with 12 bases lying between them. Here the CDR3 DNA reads TGTGCCAGCAGCGCTAGAAGGGAACAGCCCCAGCATTTT. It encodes CASSARREQPQHF.

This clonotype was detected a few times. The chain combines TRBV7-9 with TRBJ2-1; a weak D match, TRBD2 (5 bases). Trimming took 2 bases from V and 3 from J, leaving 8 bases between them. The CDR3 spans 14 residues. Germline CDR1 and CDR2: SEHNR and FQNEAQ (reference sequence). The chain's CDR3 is CASSLTGNYNEQFF. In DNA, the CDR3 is TGTGCCAGCAGCTTAACCGGGAACTACAATGAGCAGTTCTTC.